These T cell receptor beta chains were read from a single sample in a study of response to subunit inactivated influenza vaccine. TCRdb analysed the RT-PCR reads with MiXCR anew, one entry per CDR3 protein. The table records around 570,000 distinct CDR3 sequences, roughly 12% of them present only once. These records were also assigned to another study, of T cells expressing NK-cell markers.

The specimen comprised PBMCs from blood, sampled on the day of vaccination. The receptors come from a man aged 45-65 years who received an inactivated influenza vaccine. CDR3s include the opening cysteine and the closing phenylalanine or tryptophan. A D gene is named only where the DNA matches it firmly. Size tells how often a clone was seen (once, few, many) or the class of an expanded clone, and some rows leave it out.

j_call | v_call | d_call | clone_size | cdr3_nt | cdr3_aa
TRBJ2-1 | TRBV20-1 | TRBD1 | - | TGCAGTGCTAGACTGGGAACAGGGGGCCACAATGAGCAGTTCTTC | CSARLGTGGHNEQFF
TRBJ2-2 | TRBV20-1 | - | many | TGCAGTGCTAAGCCCAGGAGCACCGGGGAGCTGTTTTTT | CSAKPRSTGELFF
TRBJ2-1 | TRBV7-8 | - | - | TGTGCCAGCAGCCGAGACGGGCCCCAGGCTGAGCAGTTCTTC | CASSRDGPQAEQFF
TRBJ2-1 | TRBV4-1 | - | few | TGCGCCAGCAGCCTTCAGGGGTATTTGGTCGATGAGCAGTTCTTC | CASSLQGYLVDEQFF
TRBJ2-4 | TRBV7-3 | - | many | TGTGCCAGCAGCCTCGACTTTAAAAACATTCAGTACTTC | CASSLDFKNIQYF
TRBJ2-1 | TRBV28 | TRBD1 | many | TGTGCCAGCAGTTTATCGGGACAGGGGAGCTACAATGAGCAGTTCTTC | CASSLSGQGSYNEQFF
TRBJ2-7 | TRBV7-2 | - | - | TGTGCCAGCAGCCGCAGGGGTTTCTACGAGCAGTACTTC | CASSRRGFYEQYF
TRBJ2-7 | TRBV7-9 | - | - | TGTGCCAGCAGCTCACTAGAAAGCCCCACCTACGAGCAGTACTTC | CASSSLESPTYEQYF
TRBJ1-1 | TRBV5-1 | TRBD1 | many | TGCGCCAGCAGCTTGGAAGGACAGGGCAGCTCTGAAGCTTTCTTT | CASSLEGQGSSEAFF
TRBJ1-3 | TRBV5-1 | - | few | TGCGCCAGCAGCTTTGGGACAACTGGAAACACCATATATTTT | CASSFGTTGNTIYF
TRBJ2-7 | TRBV2 | - | - | TGTGCCAGCAGTGAAGGGTACAGGGCGTACGAGCAGTACTTC | CASSEGYRAYEQYF
TRBJ2-2 | TRBV15 | - | - | TGTGCCACCAGGGCTTCGGGGGCCGGCGGGGAGCTGTTTTTT | CATRASGAGGELFF
TRBJ2-2 | TRBV19 | TRBD2 | few | TGTGCCAGTAGCCCCGGGGGGGCACTTGGAGGGGAGCTGTTTTTT | CASSPGGALGGELFF
TRBJ2-2 | TRBV29-1 | - | - | TGCAGCGTACGGGAGAGGTCCGGGGAGCTGTTTTTT | CSVRERSGELFF
TRBJ2-2 | TRBV4-2 | - | many | TGTGCCAGCAGCCCCTTAACGAACACCGGGGAGCTGTTTTTT | CASSPLTNTGELFF
TRBJ2-6 | TRBV19 | - | - | TGTGCCAGTAGTATCCTCGGGGGAGGCTCTGGGGCCAACGTCCTGACTTTC | CASSILGGGSGANVLTF
TRBJ1-3 | TRBV4-3 | - | few | TGCGCCAGCAGCCTTAGGTATCGGCAGTCCTCTTCTGGAAACACCATATATTTT | CASSLRYRQSSSGNTIYF
TRBJ1-6 | TRBV5-1 | - | - | TGCGCCAGCAGCTTGGGACAGAATAATTCACCCCTCCACTTT | CASSLGQNNSPLHF
TRBJ2-1 | TRBV19 | TRBD2 | - | TGTGCCAGTAGAAAAGCGGGAGGGCCCGATGAGCAGTTCTTC | CASRKAGGPDEQFF
TRBJ2-2 | TRBV7-2 | - | many | TGTGCCAGCAGCTTAAGGACAGCTCACACCGGGGAGCTGTTTTTT | CASSLRTAHTGELFF
TRBJ2-7 | TRBV19 | - | few | TGTGCCAGTAGTATGTCGGGATTCTACGAGCAGTACTTC | CASSMSGFYEQYF
TRBJ2-5 | TRBV24-1 | TRBD2 | - | TGTGCCACCAGTGACGCTGGACTAGCGGGAGGGCGAGAGACCCAGTACTTC | CATSDAGLAGGRETQYF
TRBJ1-1 | TRBV6-1 | - | few | TGTGCCAGCGGAGCAGCCAACACTGAAGCTTTCTTT | CASGAANTEAFF
TRBJ1-6 | TRBV5-1 | - | - | TGCGCCAGCAGCTTGGCCGGCCAGGTTAATTCACCCCTCCACTTT | CASSLAGQVNSPLHF
TRBJ2-7 | TRBV20-1 | - | few | TGCAGTGCACGCTCGGTCGGCAGAAGGCCCTCCTACGAGCAGTACTTC | CSARSVGRRPSYEQYF
TRBJ2-1 | TRBV9 | - | - | TGTGCCAGCAGCGTAGCTGGTCACTCCTACAATGAGCAGTTCTTC | CASSVAGHSYNEQFF
TRBJ1-1 | TRBV6-2/TRBV6-3 | - | many | TGTGCCAGTATAGGTATGAACACTGAAGCTTTCTTT | CASIGMNTEAFF
TRBJ2-7 | TRBV9 | - | few | TGTGCCAGCAGCGTAAGTTGGACAGACTCCTACGAGCAGTACTTC | CASSVSWTDSYEQYF
TRBJ2-2 | TRBV12-3/TRBV12-4 | - | - | TGTGCCAGCAGTTTACAGGGGTGGACCGGGGAGCTGTTTTTT | CASSLQGWTGELFF
TRBJ2-3 | TRBV4-1 | TRBD2 | - | TGCGCCAGCAGCCTTAGCGGGGTGGAGGCAGATACGCAGTATTTT | CASSLSGVEADTQYF
TRBJ1-2 | TRBV12-3/TRBV12-4 | - | few | TGTGCCAGCAGTTTAGGATGGAGAGAGGCTAACTATGGCTACACCTTC | CASSLGWREANYGYTF
TRBJ2-1 | TRBV20-1 | - | few | TGCAGTGCTCAGCGAGGTAGGCCTGGGAATGAGCAGTTCTTC | CSAQRGRPGNEQFF
TRBJ2-2 | TRBV30 | - | - | TGTGCCTGGAAGGTCGGAAACACCGGGGAGCTGTTTTTT | CAWKVGNTGELFF